This T cell receptor (beta chain) was captured in a study of OX40 agonist ivuxolimab in advanced cancers. Background on the study: Patients enrolled in dose escalation were diagnosed with hepatocellular carcinoma, melanoma, renal cell or head and neck cancer. Treatment received earlier with anti-PD-1, anti-PD-L1 or anti-CTLA-4 agents was allowed, and under 50% had some. Those enrolled were 70% to 85% male, with a mean age of around 58 years and ages from roughly 20 to 85.

General observations from the study: Researchers did not determine the expanded peripheral T cells' antigen specificity.

Concerning this clone itself: What it binds is unknown.

The germline V gene encodes CDR1 LNHDA and CDR2 SQIVND (reference sequence). V gave up 4 bases and J gave up 2 bases, with 12 bases separating them. CDR3 length equals 15 residues. Repertoires were generated with immunoSEQ multiplex PCR, while TCRdb's copy carries only in-frame clones and drops some. This table has tens of thousands of clones, 70% to 90% appearing once. This receptor was obtained from an adult with an advanced solid tumor such as melanoma, head and neck, liver or kidney cancer. The material sequenced was CD4+ or CD8+ T cells sorted from blood, taken in a trial of the OX40 agonist ivuxolimab. The chain uses TRBV19 and TRBJ2-1; no reliable D call. The CDR3 DNA reads TGTGCCAGTAGTACCGGGCATGGCCCCTACAATGAGCAGTTCTTC. Its translation: CASSTGHGPYNEQFF.